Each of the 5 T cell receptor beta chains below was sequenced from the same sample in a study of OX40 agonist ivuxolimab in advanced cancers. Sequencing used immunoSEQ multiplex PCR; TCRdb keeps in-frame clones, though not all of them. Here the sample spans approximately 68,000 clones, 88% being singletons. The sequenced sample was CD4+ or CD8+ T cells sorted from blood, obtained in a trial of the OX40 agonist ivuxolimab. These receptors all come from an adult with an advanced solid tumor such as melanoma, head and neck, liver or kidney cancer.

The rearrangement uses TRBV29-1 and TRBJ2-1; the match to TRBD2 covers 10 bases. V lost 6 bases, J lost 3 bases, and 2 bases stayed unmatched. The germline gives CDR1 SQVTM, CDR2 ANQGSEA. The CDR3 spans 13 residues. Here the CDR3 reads CSVASGSYNEQFF. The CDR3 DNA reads TGCAGCGTAGCTAGCGGGAGCTACAATGAGCAGTTCTTC.

The CDR3 here is CASSQTRSGRDNEQFF. For the CDR3, the DNA is TGTGCCAGCAGCCAGACCCGTAGCGGGAGGGACAATGAGCAGTTCTTC. The V and J genes are TRBV7-2 and TRBJ2-1; TRBD2 aligns across 11 bases. Germline assignment: CDR1 SGHTA and CDR2 FQGNSA. The CDR3 has 16 residues. V lost 5 bases and J lost 5; bases outside the gene matches: 8.

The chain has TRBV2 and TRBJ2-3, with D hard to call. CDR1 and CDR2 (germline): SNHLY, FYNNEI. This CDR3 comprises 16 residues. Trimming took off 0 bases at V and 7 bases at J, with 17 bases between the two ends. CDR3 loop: CASSEALMITPHTQYF. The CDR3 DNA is TGTGCCAGCAGTGAAGCACTGATGATAACGCCCCATACGCAGTATTTT.

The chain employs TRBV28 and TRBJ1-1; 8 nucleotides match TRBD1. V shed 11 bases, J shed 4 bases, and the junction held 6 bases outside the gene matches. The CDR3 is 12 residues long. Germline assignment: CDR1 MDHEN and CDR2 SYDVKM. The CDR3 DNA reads TGTGCCGTCCACAGGGGGGGCACTGAAGCTTTCTTT. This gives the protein CAVHRGGTEAFF. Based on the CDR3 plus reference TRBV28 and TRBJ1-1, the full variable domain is DVKVTQSSRYLVKRTGEKVFLECVQDMDHENMFWYRQDPGLGLRLIYFSYDVKMKEKGDIPEGYSVSREKKERFSLILESASTNQTSMYLCAVHRGGTEAFFGQGTRLTVV.

The CDR3: CASSLARGLSYEQYF. As DNA, the CDR3 is TGTGCCAGCAGCTTGGCGCGGGGTCTCTCCTACGAGCAGTACTTC. The chain combines TRBV5-6 with TRBJ2-7; a possible D gene is TRBD2 (6 bases). The germline V gene has CDR1 SGHDT and CDR2 YYEEEE. The CDR3 covers 15 residues. Trimming cost V 0 bases and J 0 bases, with 10 bases left between them.